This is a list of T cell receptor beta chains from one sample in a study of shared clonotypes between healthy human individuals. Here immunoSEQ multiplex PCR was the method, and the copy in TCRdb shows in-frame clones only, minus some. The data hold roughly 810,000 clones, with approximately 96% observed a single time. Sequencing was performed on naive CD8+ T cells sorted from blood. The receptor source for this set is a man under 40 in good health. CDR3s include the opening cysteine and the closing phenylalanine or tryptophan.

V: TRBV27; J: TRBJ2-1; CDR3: CASSLELVSHEQFF
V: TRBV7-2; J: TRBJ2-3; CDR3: CASSPTSGVGDTQYF
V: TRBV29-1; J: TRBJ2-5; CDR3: CSVEEQGVETQYF
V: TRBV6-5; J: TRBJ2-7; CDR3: CASSYMAGGPWNEQYF
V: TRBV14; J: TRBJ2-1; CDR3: CASRALAGENDLFF
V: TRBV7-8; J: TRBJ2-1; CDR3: CASSLSRGPIFNEQFF
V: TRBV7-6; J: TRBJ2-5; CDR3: CASSLGVETQYF
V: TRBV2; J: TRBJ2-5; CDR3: CASPPHVKETQYF
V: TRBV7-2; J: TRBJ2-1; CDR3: CASSFISGRAYNEQFF
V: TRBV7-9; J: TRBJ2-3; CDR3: CASSLDRGRGTDTQYF
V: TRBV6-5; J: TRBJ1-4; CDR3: CASSPQAPDEKLFF